This entry lists 21 T cell receptor beta chains sequenced from one sample in a study of T cell repertoires in cytomegalovirus infection. In TCRdb, the reads were re-called with MiXCR into one record per CDR3 protein. The sample shows about 490,000 distinct CDR3 sequences, 11% of them seen only once. Sequenced input: PBMCs. The receptors were sampled from a human donor in good health (CMV status not recorded). Some clones in this sample may be carry-over from other donors' samples.

The chain is built from TRBV9 and TRBJ1-2, with D possibly TRBD1 on 5 matching bases. From germline, CDR1 is SGDLS and CDR2 YYNGEE. This CDR3 contains 15 residues. V was trimmed by 0 bases and J by 1 base, leaving 10 bases between them. The CDR3 reads CASSVAAGNNYGYTF. Written as DNA, the CDR3 is TGTGCCAGCAGCGTAGCGGCAGGGAATAACTATGGCTACACCTTC.

This clonotype was counted a few times. The chain has TRBV5-1 and TRBJ1-1; perhaps TRBD1 as D (5 bases). The CDR3 is 13 amino acids. Looked up from germline, CDR1 is SGHRS and CDR2 is YFSETQ. V was shortened by 7 bases and J by 0 bases, with 10 bases between the two germline ends. The CDR3: CASFRELNTEAFF. The CDR3 DNA reads as TGCGCCAGCTTCAGGGAGTTGAACACTGAAGCTTTCTTT. The entire variable domain, with the rest obtained from reference TRBV5-1 and TRBJ1-1, is as follows: KAGVTQTPRYLIKTRGQQVTLSCSPISGHRSVSWYQQTPGQGLQFLFEYFSETQRNKGNFPGRFSGRQFSNSRSEMNVSTLELGDSALYLCASFRELNTEAFFGQGTRLTVV.

The chain links TRBV9 to TRBJ2-7, with a possible D match to TRBD2 (5 bases). The germline CDR1 and CDR2 sequences are SGDLS and YYNGEE. V was shortened by 0 bases and J by 3 bases, with 7 bases between the two germline ends. This CDR3 is built from 13 residues. CDR3 coding DNA: TGTGCCAGCAGCGTAGACGGGGACTACGAGCAGTACTTC. Its translation is CASSVDGDYEQYF.

The chain combines TRBV9 with TRBJ1-4; 8 positions match TRBD1. CDR3 length: 15 amino acids. CDR1 and CDR2 (germline): SGDLS, YYNGEE. V gave up 4 bases and J gave up 7 bases; unmatched junction bases: 9. The CDR3 sequence is CASSRGTGGFEKLFF. As DNA, the CDR3 is TGTGCCAGCAGCAGGGGGACAGGAGGCTTTGAAAAACTGTTTTTT.

This clonotype has ten or more counts. The genes are TRBV10-3 and TRBJ1-1; D may be TRBD1 (5 bases). The CDR3 is 14 amino acids. Germline V gene data show CDR1 as ENHRY and CDR2 as SYGVKD. Trimming stripped 3 bases from V and 4 bases from J, with 12 bases between. The CDR3 region has the DNA TGTGCCATCAGTGAACGTAACGGGGGCACTGAAGCTTTCTTT. This translates into CAISERNGGTEAFF.

This clonotype was counted between two and nine times. The chain combines TRBV20-1 with TRBJ2-7; no clear D. Trimming took 5 bases from V and 2 from J, leaving 10 bases between them. The CDR3 has 12 amino acids. Per germline, CDR1 DFQATT and CDR2 SNEGSKA (reference sequence). The CDR3 nucleotides read TGCAGTGCTGTGAGTGATCCCTACGAGCAGTACTTC. This translates into CSAVSDPYEQYF.

In this sample, this clonotype turned up many times. The chain carries TRBV19 and TRBJ2-2; tentatively, D is TRBD1 or TRBD2 (5 bases each). The CDR3 totals 15 residues. V was shortened by 5 bases and J by 0 bases, with 10 bases between the two germline ends. Germline CDR1 LNHDA, CDR2 SQIVND (reference sequence). The DNA for the CDR3 is TGTGCCAGTAGTCAAGGGACGACGAACACCGGGGAGCTGTTTTTT. As protein: CASSQGTTNTGELFF.

This clonotype was detected ten times or more. The gene calls are TRBV6-2 or TRBV6-3 and TRBJ1-1; 8 nucleotides align to TRBD1. The CDR3 totals 12 residues. Looked up from germline, CDR1 is MNHEY and CDR2 is SVGEGT. The V segment lost 6 bases and the J segment 6 bases; nucleotides outside the gene matches: 3. CDR3 loop: CASRDRAAEAFF. CDR3 nucleotide sequence: TGTGCCAGCAGGGACAGGGCGGCTGAAGCTTTCTTT.

This chain joins TRBV6-4 and TRBJ1-1; 7 bases are shared with TRBD1. With V trimmed by 6 bases and J by 11 bases, 6 bases remained unmatched. The CDR3 extends over 11 amino acids. CDR1 and CDR2 from the germline V gene are MRHNA and SNTAGT. The CDR3 DNA sequence: TGTGCCAGCAGGACACAGGGGCGGGCTTTCTTT. This gives the protein CASRTQGRAFF.

This clonotype has at least ten counts. The chain joins TRBV12-3 or TRBV12-4 to TRBJ2-1; 10 bases are shared with TRBD2. This CDR3 contains 14 residues. J lost 7 bases, V lost 5 bases, and 5 bases had no gene match. In nucleotides, the CDR3 is TGTGCCAGCAGTCCCAGCGGGGGGGCTAATGAGCAGTTCTTC. Protein sequence: CASSPSGGANEQFF.

This clonotype was seen many times. J is TRBJ2-1 and V is TRBV11-2, with a tentative D call TRBD1 (7 bases). The V gene lost 1 base and the J gene lost 7 bases, with 14 bases spanning the gap. The CDR3 spans 15 residues. Germline V CDR1 and CDR2: SGHAT, FQNNGV. For the CDR3, the DNA is TGTGCCAGCAGCTTAGGGGCACAGGGGAGGAATGAGCAGTTCTTC. Amino acids: CASSLGAQGRNEQFF.

This clonotype was seen at least ten times. The genes are TRBV28 and TRBJ1-1, with D uncertain. The germline V gene encodes CDR1 MDHEN and CDR2 SYDVKM. Trimming took 5 bases from V and 1 from J, leaving 11 bases between them. The CDR3 runs to 14 residues. CDR3 in DNA: TGTGCCAGCAGTGGGGTCGTATCGAACACTGAAGCTTTCTTT. This encodes CASSGVVSNTEAFF.

The chain has TRBV2 and TRBJ2-5; TRBD2 matches at 14 bases. Unmatched junction bases numbered 5, after V lost 6 bases and J lost 5 bases. The V gene's germline CDR1 is SNHLY and CDR2 FYNNEI. The length of the CDR3 is 15 residues. CDR3 nucleotide sequence: TGTGCCAGCAGGACTAGCGGGGGGGCCGGGGAGACCCAGTACTTC. Residues: CASRTSGGAGETQYF.

The V and J genes are TRBV15 and TRBJ2-4, with 9 bases that match TRBD1. Per germline, CDR1 LNHNV and CDR2 YYDKDF (reference sequence). There are 17 residues in the CDR3. Trimming cost V 3 bases and J 0 bases; bases outside gene matches: 6. DNA for the CDR3: TGTGCCACCAGCAGGTCCGGACAGGGGTTAGCCAAAAACATTCAGTACTTC. The encoded protein is CATSRSGQGLAKNIQYF.

This clonotype came up many times. V is TRBV7-7 and J is TRBJ2-1; 7 bases map to TRBD2. V was pared by 1 base and J by 7 bases, with 10 bases of the junction left unmatched. Germline loops: CDR1 SSHAT, CDR2 FNYEAQ (reference sequence). This CDR3 contains 16 residues. The CDR3 bases are TGTGCCAGCAGCTTAGGGGCAGGGACTACCACTAATGAGCAGTTCTTC. Its protein product is CASSLGAGTTTNEQFF.

This clonotype was seen repeatedly, ten times or more. The CDR3 bases are TGTGCCAGCAGCTTATACCTCCCCTACGAGCAGTACTTC. Its translation: CASSLYLPYEQYF. This chain connects TRBV7-2 to TRBJ2-7; D unresolved. Germline-derived CDR1 and CDR2 are SGHTA and FQGNSA. The V end was cut by 2 bases, the J end by 2 bases, with 7 bases between. The CDR3 consists of 13 residues.

This clonotype was observed many times. The chain is built from TRBV29-1 and TRBJ1-1, with D possibly TRBD1 on 5 matching bases. Trimming cost V 2 bases and J 0 bases, with 10 bases left between them. Germline CDR1 and CDR2: SQVTM and ANQGSEA. The CDR3 consists of 14 residues. The DNA of the CDR3 is TGCAGCGTTGAAAAGCCAGGGTTGAACACTGAAGCTTTCTTT. It yields the protein CSVEKPGLNTEAFF.

In its sample, this clonotype was seen many times. This sequence joins TRBV12-5 and TRBJ2-3; 9 bases are shared with TRBD2. V lost 5 bases, J lost 4 bases, and 4 bases stayed unmatched. Germline V gene lookup returns CDR1 LGHNT and CDR2 FRNRAP. This CDR3 has 14 residues. The CDR3 DNA follows: TGTGCTAGTGGTCGCGGGGGGGCCCCAGATACGCAGTATTTT. Protein sequence: CASGRGGAPDTQYF.

The chain uses TRBV10-3 and TRBJ2-1; 7 nucleotides align to TRBD2. J was trimmed by 5 bases and V by 8 bases; bases with no gene match: 18. Per the germline V gene, CDR1 is ENHRY and CDR2 is SYGVKD. The CDR3 is 17 amino acids. CDR3 bases: TGTGCCATCGGCCGTGGGGGAGGGCCTCGTAGAGACAATGAGCAGTTCTTC. It encodes CAIGRGGGPRRDNEQFF.

This clonotype was counted between two and nine times. The genes are TRBV5-1 and TRBJ2-5, with 7 bases that match TRBD1. Germline-derived CDR1 and CDR2 are SGHRS and YFSETQ. J was trimmed by 2 bases and V by 6 bases; bases with no gene match: 13. The CDR3 extends over 16 amino acids. Written as DNA, the CDR3 is TGCGCCAGCACCCAAAACCCACAGGGGCTACAAGAGACCCAGTACTTC. This gives the protein CASTQNPQGLQETQYF.

V is TRBV28 and J is TRBJ2-7; D call uncertain. Per the germline V gene, CDR1 is MDHEN and CDR2 is SYDVKM. The CDR3 sequence is 13 residues long. The V end was cut by 7 bases, the J end by 3 bases, with 13 bases between. CDR3 in DNA: TGTGCCAGCACCAAAGACTCCTTCTACGAGCAGTACTTC. This sequence encodes CASTKDSFYEQYF.